A selection of T cell receptor beta chains follows, all from one sample in a study of T cells expressing NK-cell markers. Reanalyzing the 5' RACE reads, TCRdb keeps one entry per CDR3 protein, without DNA. Its table lists fewer than 550,000 distinct CDR3 sequences. Sequencing was performed on blood T cells: a sorted CD56 or NKG2C T cell subset, CD4+ or CD8+ T cells, or bulk PBMC T cells (not recorded which). Source of these receptors: a woman between 45 and 65 years old in good health. The CDR3 runs from the conserved cysteine through the conserved F or W.

CDR3 protein: CSVTRLAGSYEQFF
V gene: TRBV29-1
J gene: TRBJ2-1

CDR3 protein: CASSRDRGTLDTQYF
V gene: TRBV4-2
J gene: TRBJ2-3

CDR3 protein: CAWSAPGTGSVAFF
V gene: TRBV30
J gene: TRBJ1-1

CDR3 protein: CSVGVLAETQYF
V gene: TRBV29-1
J gene: TRBJ2-5

CDR3 protein: CASSLAGDLGDEQFF
V gene: TRBV7-2
J gene: TRBJ2-1

CDR3 protein: CASSFLAGRSDEQYF
V gene: TRBV7-9
J gene: TRBJ2-7

CDR3 protein: CASSRGRLLALDNEQFF
V gene: TRBV5-5
J gene: TRBJ2-1

CDR3 protein: CASSSRRVGEQYF
V gene: TRBV6-5
J gene: TRBJ2-7

CDR3 protein: CASSLFGGGDTGELFF
V gene: TRBV5-1
J gene: TRBJ2-2

CDR3 protein: CASSEGNLVLAGEQFF
V gene: TRBV25-1
J gene: TRBJ2-1

CDR3 protein: CASRWGLALSTDTQYF
V gene: TRBV12-3/TRBV12-4
J gene: TRBJ2-3

CDR3 protein: CASSQTGSDYGYTF
V gene: TRBV5-1
J gene: TRBJ1-2

CDR3 protein: CATSDRDGSTDTQYF
V gene: TRBV24-1
J gene: TRBJ2-3

CDR3 protein: CASSLESQGPNQPQHF
V gene: TRBV7-7
J gene: TRBJ1-5

CDR3 protein: CASADYYTDTQYF
V gene: TRBV3-1
J gene: TRBJ2-3

CDR3 protein: CASSLIGGQGADIQYF
V gene: TRBV11-2
J gene: TRBJ2-4

CDR3 protein: CSANPTGARGWRTGELFF
V gene: TRBV20-1
J gene: TRBJ2-2

CDR3 protein: CSAIRTGRLAGVGNEQFF
V gene: TRBV20-1
J gene: TRBJ2-1

CDR3 protein: CASSLPSGNNEQFF
V gene: TRBV5-4
J gene: TRBJ2-1

CDR3 protein: CASSLGPPGTGGIRVYNEQFF
V gene: TRBV5-1
J gene: TRBJ2-1

CDR3 protein: CASSLFTGPNYGYTF
V gene: TRBV5-1
J gene: TRBJ1-2

CDR3 protein: CSARDVASGTTDTQYF
V gene: TRBV20-1
J gene: TRBJ2-3

CDR3 protein: CASARDASYEQYF
V gene: TRBV19
J gene: TRBJ2-7